Sequencing of this TCR beta chain was carried out in a study of cytomegalovirus exposure and HLA in healthy donors (dated by TCRdb to between 2016 and 2019). About the study as a whole: A later analysis indicated that the roughly 120 validation repertoires were generated on the platform also employed for the 650 to 850 repertoires of the first cohort. The study aimed to test whether signatures of past pathogen exposure could be identified by cataloging public T cell receptors. Along with the roughly 670-subject first cohort, a separate validation cohort of about 110 different subjects was used. To predict cytomegalovirus infection status, the study combined high-throughput TCR immunosequencing, statistical association of individual TCRs with disease status, and machine learning. Paper-wide results and their limitations: Subsequent analysis determined that TCRs grouped into clusters in the first cohort also showed a tendency toward co-occurrence across the approximately 110 validation repertoires, and 94% of cluster scores exceeded 0. The study listed 170 or so TCR beta chains as associated with cytomegalovirus. A few of the identified cytomegalovirus-associated TCR beta chains were confirmed in vitro to be specific for cytomegalovirus antigens. While some public TCRs were present in many individuals, most TCR sequences turned up only very rarely across donors. Cytomegalovirus status was reported to be diagnosed by the classifier with high specificity and sensitivity in both the original and validation cohorts. According to the authors, the approach could potentially be generalized to other disease states and immunological phenotypes. The validation cohort had no HLA typing available for a later analysis, so co-occurrence within that cohort was assessed over all 110 or so repertoires.

Donors formed part of the validation cohort, which comprised 120 subjects and was distinct from the first cohort of some 700 subjects. On this clone itself: The target of this receptor is not known. Base qualities are missing; no much larger clone stands one base away.

Receptor amplification or capture employed the immunoSEQ multiplex PCR assay. In the paper's pipeline: A statistical classification framework was built to diagnose cytomegalovirus status from the catalog of TCR beta chain sequences. TCRdb holds this immuneACCESS table with in-frame rearrangements only. Some clones are missing; in checked studies, unresolved V genes explain under half, and the rest has no known cause. The V and J calls and clone size are taken from that table; D and trimming were inferred from the DNA. The sample records 260,000 or so clones, roughly 88% of which are singletons. The ten biggest clones cover about 0.99% of the sample. Reading from cysteine to phenylalanine, the CDR3 counts 16 amino acids. Only the CDR3 DNA is retained, 48 bases long and in frame from the first base. CDR1 and CDR2 are read off the germline V gene as SNHLY and FYNNEI. V and J are trimmed by 5 bases and 5 bases, and the gene matches miss 11 bases of the junction.

Material: PBMCs. This chain is built from TRBV2 and TRBJ2-7; 11 bases in the middle match TRBD2. This TCR was recovered from a woman aged 18 to 35 in good health and CMV-seronegative. The DNA is as follows: TGTGCCAGCAGTTCTACAATAGCGGGAGGGCACGACGAGCAGTACTTC. It translates to CASSSTIAGGHDEQYF.